This entry describes one T cell receptor beta chain. This clonotype came up a few times. Its antigen is still unknown. Nothing much larger sits one base from this clone, and base qualities are not available. Via the germline V gene, CDR1 is SGDLS and CDR2 YYNGEE. V is reduced by 0 bases and J by 10 bases, leaving a spacing of 8 bases between them. The CDR3 goes from the cysteine to the phenylalanine over 13 residues. The DNA shown is the 39-base CDR3, in frame from base 1. Libraries were constructed by 5' RACE. The sequencer was an Illumina HiSeq 2500. A second PCR of roughly 6 to 11 cycles was run with a J-beta primer mix and a sample-barcoded 5' primer. Each TCR beta cDNA molecule received a unique molecular identifier from a template-switch 5' adaptor carrying 12 random nucleotides. Each sample yielded at least 3 million CDR3-containing paired-end reads. First-strand cDNA synthesis was performed from all RNA using the Mint cDNA synthesis kit, with priming by a TRBC-specific oligonucleotide. All cDNA was treated with uracil-DNA glycosylase and then went through a first 18-cycle PCR with the universal primers M1SS and BC2_uni_R. Concerning the study's data processing: Each sample was normalized by randomly selecting 1 million high-quality reads, each carrying a distinct molecular identifier. Reads with shared molecular identifiers were discarded instead of being binned into consensus sequences. MiTCR, run with a Q25 quality threshold and the strictest error-elimination algorithm, handled CDR3 identification, clonotype clustering and error correction. A nonparametric unseen species model using Euler transformation provided a lower-bound estimate of total TCR beta diversity. Clones were called with MiXCR by TCRdb after fastp trimmed the public reads at Q25, and only in-frame beta chains were retained. Records with the same CDR3 protein are collapsed into one entry carrying the most frequent genes and DNA. It is TCRdb's table, rather than the study itself, that gives the V and J calls and clone size. The sample records roughly 500,000 distinct CDR3 sequences, 24% of which are singletons. The ten most abundant clones make up 8.7% of the sample.

The record originates from a study of blood T cells in healthy people across ages (dated by TCRdb to about 2015). About the study as a whole: In model experiments, template switching captured roughly one uniquely barcoded TCR beta cDNA molecule for every two T cells. To track age-related changes in TCR beta repertoire diversity, the study relied on deep sequencing normalized with unique cDNA molecular identifiers. Four age groups were formed from the donors: young (average approximately 15 years), middle-aged (around 39), aged (over 55) and long-lived (roughly 81). Using the same blood draw, the study looked at two additional independent replicas of 1 million unique cDNA reads for two donors, one aged 18 to 30 and the other aged 80 or older. Paper-wide results and their limitations: The long-lived group showed more naive CD4+ T cells, fewer expanded clones and increased TCR diversity than the aged group, suggesting age selection. As age increased, observed TCR beta diversity per million T cells dropped in a roughly linear way, and a significant reduction was already evident by age 40. The CMV infection status of donors was not known, potentially confounding age-related changes in expanded clonotypes. There was a strong correlation between observed TCR beta diversity and the percentage of naive T cells measured by flow cytometry. Because profiling used bulk unsorted PBMCs, naive and antigen-experienced compartments could not be compared conclusively. Total diversity estimates from one million sequenced T cells were considered lower bounds and underestimates.

Donors were a few dozen systemically healthy Caucasian individuals from Russia aged about 6 to 100 years. Each donor gave 8 to 10 milliliters of peripheral blood, drawn into EDTA-treated Vacutainer tubes. PBMCs were isolated by Ficoll-Paque density-gradient centrifugation, with at least 7 million obtained per sample. Trizol reagent was used to extract total RNA from the PBMCs, yielding at least 5 micrograms per sample. For every donor, flow cytometry on a PBMC aliquot measured the percentage of naive CD45RAhigh/CD27high T cells. The sample was also reused in another study, on T cells of mothers and their children. That second report states: Nine systemically healthy Caucasian individuals served as donors, namely three mothers together with their six children. cDNA synthesis consumed the entire amount of extracted RNA, loaded at roughly 1.5 ug RNA in each 15 ul reaction. In the second PCR, the M1S primer added sample barcodes and 2-4 random nucleotides. Over 9 million TCR beta CDR3 reads came from each mother, compared with millions of reads from each child. TCR recombination output is similarly shaped by thymic selection in related and unrelated pairs, with a minor effect exerted by inherited differences. Normalized repertoire overlap in related mother-child pairs was always slightly higher than in unrelated mother-child pairs, but the difference was never significant. No persistent microchimeric T cell clones were found, with a detection sensitivity of roughly 100 clones per million clonotypes. To look for features that set related mother-child pairs apart from unrelated individuals, the researchers ran deep NGS to compare the TCR beta repertoires of mothers and children. The mean age was roughly 44 +/- 4 years for the mothers and roughly 11 +/- 4 years for the children. After adapter ligation with NEBNext reagents, the libraries were sequenced on Illumina HiSeq 2000 with 100+100 nt paired-end reads. To avoid cross-contamination, the mother libraries and the child libraries were prepared a month apart and sequenced in separate runs. Each donor had between 500,000 and 2,000,000 distinct TCR beta clonotypes identified. Naive TCR beta clonotypes were estimated from low-frequency clonotypes matched to each donor's FACS-determined naive share, without sorting.

Recombination joined TRBV9 with TRBJ1-6; a weak D assignment points to TRBD1 (5 bases agree). The sequencing input was blood. The TCR originated in a boy between 10 and 17 years old in good health. The sequence in DNA is TGTGCCAGCAGCGTAGGCGGGGGATCACCCCTCCACTTT. Its coded protein is CASSVGGGSPLHF.